These 17 T cell receptor beta chains share one sample of origin, sequenced in a study of blood T cell repertoires in COVID-19. Assay: immunoSEQ multiplex PCR; the TCRdb copy retains only in-frame clones and omits some. The sample records about 99,000 clones, about 86% being singletons. The specimen was peripheral blood. Receptors were obtained from a woman older than 75 with active or convalescent COVID-19.

The chain links TRBV7-2 to TRBJ2-5; 9 bases line up with TRBD1. The V gene end was trimmed by 5 bases and the J gene end by 6 bases; junction bases not matched to a gene: 7. Germline loops: CDR1 SGHTA, CDR2 FQGNSA. The CDR3 has 14 amino acids. CDR3 amino acids: CASSPGTGRKTQYF. The CDR3 DNA is TGTGCCAGCAGCCCCGGGACAGGGCGAAAGACCCAGTACTTC.

The CDR3 sequence is CATRGDRESNQPQHF. The CDR3 DNA follows: TGTGCCACCAGGGGGGACAGGGAAAGCAATCAGCCCCAGCATTTT. The chain is built from TRBV19 and TRBJ1-5, with 9 bases aligning to TRBD1. Germline CDR1 reads LNHDA; CDR2 reads SQIVND (reference sequence). The CDR3 contains 15 residues. Trimming cost V 10 bases and J 1 base; bases outside gene matches: 8. Complete variable domain (other parts from reference TRBV19 and TRBJ1-5): DGGITQSPKYLFRKEGQNVTLSCEQNLNHDAMYWYRQDPGQGLRLIYYSQIVNDFQKGDIAEGYSVSREKKESFPLTVTSAQKNPTAFYLCATRGDRESNQPQHFGDGTRLSIL.

The chain couples TRBV4-2 to TRBJ2-2; 10 nucleotides agree with TRBD1. The CDR3 loop spans 16 amino acids. CDR1 and CDR2 from the germline V gene are LGHNA and YNFKEQ. The junction had 2 bases not matched to a gene; V was cut back by 4 bases and J by 0 bases. DNA for the CDR3: TGTGCCAGCAGCCCCGGACAGGGGGCGAACACCGGGGAGCTGTTTTTT. This encodes CASSPGQGANTGELFF.

The J gene is TRBJ1-2, the V gene TRBV29-1; D unresolved. The CDR3 spans 10 residues. From germline, CDR1 is SQVTM and CDR2 ANQGSEA. Trimming left V 4 bases short and J 6 bases short, with 6 bases between. This chain's CDR3 is CSVAGDGYTF. The CDR3 DNA is TGCAGCGTTGCGGGAGATGGCTACACCTTC. Supplemented by reference TRBV29-1 and TRBJ1-2, the full variable domain reads SAVISQKPSRDICQRGTSLTIQCQVDSQVTMMFWYRQQPGQSLTLIATANQGSEATYESGFVIDKFPISRPNLTFSTLTVSNMSPEDSSIYLCSVAGDGYTFGSGTRLTVV.

The CDR3 spells CASSIEGAGARVTQYF. The CDR3 DNA reads TGTGCCAGTAGTATAGAGGGGGCAGGGGCTAGGGTGACCCAGTACTTC. The rearrangement joins TRBV19 to TRBJ2-5; tentatively, D is TRBD1 (6 bases). Germline assignment: CDR1 LNHDA and CDR2 SQIVND (reference sequence). The CDR3 totals 16 residues. V was cut by 0 bases and J by 7 bases, with 18 bases left in between.

This clone was picked up one time. This chain connects TRBV18 to TRBJ1-5; D is possibly TRBD1 (5 bases). V was pared by 0 bases and J by 3 bases, with 9 bases between. Germline lookup yields CDR1 KGHSH and CDR2 LQKENI. The CDR3 runs to 15 residues. CDR3 region: CASSPPQGVNQPQHF. CDR3 nucleotides: TGTGCCAGCTCACCACCGCAAGGGGTCAATCAGCCCCAGCATTTT.

This clone was recorded many times. J is TRBJ2-7 and V is TRBV5-4; D might be TRBD2 (5 bases). From germline, CDR1 is SGHNT and CDR2 YYREEE (reference sequence). The CDR3 has 13 amino acids. Between the trimmed V and J ends, which lost 1 base and 7 bases, there was a span of 12 bases. CDR3 nucleotides: TGTGCCAGCAGCTTGTCGGGAACTGGGGAGCAGTACTTC. Translation gives CASSLSGTGEQYF.

V is TRBV10-3 and J is TRBJ2-7; 9 nucleotides align to TRBD1. CDR3 size: 15 residues. CDR1 is ENHRY, CDR2 SYGVKD, per germline. V gave up 5 bases and J gave up 2 bases; unmatched junction bases: 7. CDR3 in amino acids: CAISTGTGIPYEQYF. DNA of the CDR3: TGTGCCATCAGTACCGGGACAGGGATACCCTACGAGCAGTACTTC.

The chain recombines TRBV5-4 with TRBJ2-3, with D possibly being TRBD1 (6 bases). The germline gives CDR1 SGHNT, CDR2 YYREEE (reference sequence). V was shortened by 4 bases and J by 4 bases, with 10 bases between the two germline ends. The CDR3 sequence is 13 residues long. DNA of the CDR3: TGTGCCAGCAGCGTAACAGGGCCAGATACGCAGTATTTT. Translating gives CASSVTGPDTQYF.

V and J are TRBV4-2 and TRBJ1-3, with unresolved D. V lost 6 bases, J lost 8 bases, and 11 bases lay in between. CDR1 is LGHNA and CDR2 is YNFKEQ in the germline V gene. CDR3 length equals 12 residues. The CDR3 coding sequence is TGTGCCAGCAGTCCGACTTCGTACACCATATATTTT. Its protein is CASSPTSYTIYF.

This sequence joins TRBV5-4 and TRBJ2-5; D perhaps matches TRBD2 (6 bases). The CDR3 sequence is 14 residues long. Germline V gene sequence: CDR1 SGHNT, CDR2 YYREEE (reference sequence). The ends were cut back, 4 bases at V and 4 bases at J, with 14 bases in the middle. CDR3 in amino acids: CASSGDSWRETQYF. The CDR3 bases are TGTGCCAGCAGCGGGGACTCCTGGAGAGAGACCCAGTACTTC.

This clone was counted between two and nine times. A read error may account for a junction end that differs from germline. The rearrangement joins TRBV5-8 to TRBJ1-2; D remains ambiguous. CDR3 size: 12 residues. The germline CDR1 and CDR2 sequences are SGHTS and YDEGEE. The CDR3 DNA reads as TGTGCCAGCAGCTTTTACGTGGGAGGGCGAAACTTC. It translates to CASSFYVGGRNF.

The V and J genes are TRBV28 and TRBJ2-5, with 13 bases aligning to TRBD2. The junction had 8 bases not matched to a gene; V was cut back by 4 bases and J by 3 bases. Germline loops: CDR1 MDHEN, CDR2 SYDVKM. This CDR3 is built from 17 residues. The CDR3: CASSSRLAGGRKETQYF. The CDR3 DNA is TGTGCCAGCAGTTCACGACTAGCGGGGGGCCGTAAAGAGACCCAGTACTTC. Complete variable domain (other parts from reference TRBV28 and TRBJ2-5): DVKVTQSSRYLVKRTGEKVFLECVQDMDHENMFWYRQDPGLGLRLIYFSYDVKMKEKGDIPEGYSVSREKKERFSLILESASTNQTSMYLCASSSRLAGGRKETQYFGPGTRLLVL.

The chain has TRBV28 and TRBJ2-1; 7 nucleotides match TRBD2. Germline CDR1 is MDHEN and CDR2 is SYDVKM. This CDR3 comprises 17 residues. V lost 6 bases, J lost 0 bases, and 11 bases stayed unmatched. CDR3 coding DNA: TGTGCCAGCAGCCAGACCCGACTAGCCTACTCCTACAATGAGCAGTTCTTC. This gives the protein CASSQTRLAYSYNEQFF.

This clone was seen a few times. The chain links TRBV7-9 to TRBJ2-2, with D possibly TRBD2 on 5 matching bases. The CDR3 length is 14 residues. CDR1 and CDR2 (germline): SEHNR, FQNEAQ (reference sequence). The V gene lost 8 bases and the J gene lost 6 bases, with 16 bases spanning the gap. The CDR3 spells CASFRDWVPGELFF. The DNA for the CDR3 is TGTGCCAGCTTCCGGGATTGGGTCCCCGGGGAGCTGTTTTTT.

V is TRBV24-1 and J is TRBJ2-3; D might be TRBD2 (6 bases). The CDR3 is made up of 14 amino acids. Deletions cut 1 base from V and 5 bases from J, with 9 bases between. Germline V lookup: CDR1 KGHDR, CDR2 SFDVKD. CDR3 sequence: CATSDFSGVDTQYF. CDR3 DNA sequence: TGTGCCACCAGTGATTTTTCGGGAGTAGATACGCAGTATTTT.

The V and J genes are TRBV18 and TRBJ1-1; D is unclear. The CDR3 loop spans 13 amino acids. Per germline, CDR1 KGHSH and CDR2 LQKENI. V was clipped by 5 bases and J by 0 bases, with 7 bases between them. CDR3 sequence: CASSFSVNTEAFF. The CDR3 region has the DNA TGTGCCAGCTCATTCAGCGTGAACACTGAAGCTTTCTTT.